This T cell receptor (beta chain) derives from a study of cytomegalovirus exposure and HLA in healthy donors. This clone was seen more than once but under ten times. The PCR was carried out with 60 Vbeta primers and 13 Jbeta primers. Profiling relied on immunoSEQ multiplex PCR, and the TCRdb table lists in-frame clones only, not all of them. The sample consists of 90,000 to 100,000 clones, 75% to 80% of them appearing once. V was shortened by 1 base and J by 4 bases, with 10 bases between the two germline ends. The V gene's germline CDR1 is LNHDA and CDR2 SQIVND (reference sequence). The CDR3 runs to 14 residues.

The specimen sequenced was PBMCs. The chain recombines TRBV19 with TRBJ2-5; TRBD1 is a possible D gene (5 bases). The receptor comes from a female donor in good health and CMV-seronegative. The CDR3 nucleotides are TGTGCCAGTAGTATAGGGGGCTGGTCAGAGACCCAGTACTTC. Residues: CASSIGGWSETQYF.